This T cell receptor (beta chain) is from a study of blood T cell repertoires in COVID-19. About the research overall: Samples taken during acute and convalescent COVID-19 were collected in the United States, Italy and Spain. PBMCs, B-cell-depleted T cells, or T cells were the source of the cDNA or gDNA that made up the material.

Seattle patients were enrolled during active infection and followed longitudinally. This CDR3 is 15 amino acids long. The germline V gene encodes CDR1 SGHVS and CDR2 FQNEAQ. The V gene end was trimmed by 3 bases and the J gene end by 2 bases; junction bases not matched to a gene: 6. As processed by the authors: Using reference gene primer amplification, nucleated cell counts were estimated. Sequencing was performed with immunoSEQ multiplex PCR; in TCRdb, only in-frame clones are kept and a portion is missing. The V and J calls and clone size were taken over from that table, and D and trimming were inferred from the DNA. Of 95,000 to 150,000 clones in the sample, nearly 90% were seen once.

Sequencing was performed on peripheral blood. The rearrangement joins TRBV7-8 to TRBJ2-7; 8 bases align to TRBD1. The TCR comes from an older woman with COVID-19, enrolled during active disease. The CDR3 coding sequence is TGTGCCAGCAGCTTTGGGACAGGACACACCTACGAGCAGTACTTC. This codes for CASSFGTGHTYEQYF.